One and the same sample provided the 17 T cell receptor beta chains below, sequenced in a study of Graves' ophthalmopathy and Graves' hyperthyroidism (dated by TCRdb to the late 2010s). The sequencer was an Illumina HiSeq 2000. For repertoire sequencing, TCR beta CDR3 regions were amplified from RNA transcripts. The first round was an RT-PCR using HTBI primers with the Qiagen OneStep RT-PCR kit, and this first round was followed by a second-round multiplex PCR, then size selection and purification. The public reads were run again by TCRdb, first through fastp at Q25 and then through MiXCR, and only productive beta chains were kept. Rows are unified per CDR3 protein, each entry keeping the most common DNA and genes. The sample records about half a million distinct CDR3 sequences, around 14% of which are singletons. Of the sample, around 9.8% is held by the ten largest clones. Sequencing input: blood. The receptors here all came from a woman in her 30s with Graves' ophthalmopathy. Donor details come from another sample of the same person, matched by shared clones.

Here the CDR3 DNA reads TGTGCCAGCAGCGGGGCGGGAGGGCCGGAGACCCAGTACTTC. Its translation: CASSGAGGPETQYF. The chain is built from TRBV6-2 or TRBV6-3 and TRBJ2-5; 9 bases agree with TRBD2. This CDR3 region has 14 residues. The germline V gene encodes CDR1 MNHEY and CDR2 SVGEGT. The trim removed 6 bases at V and 5 bases at J, leaving 7 bases unmatched.

This clonotype was recorded at least ten times. The J gene is TRBJ1-2, the V gene TRBV28, with D possibly being TRBD1 (6 bases). The germline CDR1 and CDR2 sequences are MDHEN and SYDVKM. Trimming took off 8 bases at V and 0 bases at J, with 13 bases between the two ends. This CDR3 has 14 amino acids. The CDR3 sequence: CASGLQGANYGYTF. The DNA of the CDR3 is TGTGCCAGCGGTCTACAGGGAGCTAACTATGGCTACACCTTC.

This clonotype has a count of ten or more. This chain uses TRBV19 with TRBJ2-3, with D perhaps assigned TRBD1 or TRBD2 (5 bases each). CDR3 size: 16 residues. V dropped 5 bases and J dropped 4 bases, with 19 bases sitting between them. Germline V gene sequence: CDR1 LNHDA, CDR2 SQIVND (reference sequence). CDR3 sequence: CASSPLRGERSDTQYF. Here the CDR3 DNA reads TGTGCCAGTAGTCCCCTTAGGGGAGAAAGGTCAGATACGCAGTATTTT.

The rearrangement joins TRBV20-1 to TRBJ2-5; a possible D gene is TRBD1 (6 bases). V lost 3 bases and J 5 bases, leaving 16 bases between the germline ends. This CDR3 has 14 residues. Germline CDR1 DFQATT, CDR2 SNEGSKA (reference sequence). The CDR3 sequence: CSARDSPRRETQYF. CDR3 nucleotides: TGCAGTGCTAGGGACAGCCCCCGGCGGGAGACCCAGTACTTC.

V is TRBV12-3 or TRBV12-4 and J is TRBJ1-1; tentatively, D is TRBD1 (6 bases). This CDR3 comprises 14 residues. Trimming pared 5 bases from V and 5 bases from J, leaving 15 bases between. The CDR3, as DNA: TGTGCCAGCAGTAAACGTAGGGGGGAGACTGAAGCTTTCTTT. Its protein product is CASSKRRGETEAFF.

J is TRBJ1-5 and V is TRBV2, with 7 bases identical to TRBD1. V shed 7 bases, J shed 0 bases, and the junction held 9 bases outside the gene matches. Germline lookup yields CDR1 SNHLY and CDR2 FYNNEI. The CDR3 sequence is 16 residues long. In DNA form, the CDR3 reads TGTGCCAGCAAAGGGCAGGGGGGCTATAGCAATCAGCCCCAGCATTTT. This encodes CASKGQGGYSNQPQHF.

At least ten counts were recorded for this clonotype. The chain joins TRBV12-5 to TRBJ2-5, with D perhaps matching TRBD1 (5 bases). Between the trimmed V and J ends, which lost 4 bases and 3 bases, there was a span of 15 bases. The CDR3 is 15 amino acids. Germline V CDR1 and CDR2: LGHNT, FRNRAP. The DNA for the CDR3 is TGTGCTAGTGGTTCATCTACGAGCAGGGAAGAGACCCAGTACTTC. Its protein is CASGSSTSREETQYF.

This clonotype came up many times. In nucleotides, the CDR3 is TGTGCCAGCAGCTTAGTCGCCTTGTCCTACGAGCAGTACTTC. Encoded protein: CASSLVALSYEQYF. The V and J genes are TRBV7-9 and TRBJ2-7, with no clear D. V dropped 1 base and J dropped 1 base, with 8 bases sitting between them. The CDR3 has 14 residues. Germline V gene data show CDR1 as SEHNR and CDR2 as FQNEAQ (reference sequence). The variable domain in full, completed from reference TRBV7-9 and TRBJ2-7, reads DTGVSQNPRHKITKRGQNVTFRCDPISEHNRLYWYRQTLGQGPEFLTYFQNEAQLEKSRLLSDRFSAERPKGSFSTLEIQRTEQGDSAMYLCASSLVALSYEQYFGPGTRLTVT.

This clonotype was seen many times. This rearrangement joins TRBV6-1 to TRBJ1-6; D is possibly TRBD1 (6 bases). This CDR3 contains 13 residues. Germline CDR1 MNHNS, CDR2 SASEGT. V was cut by 5 bases and J by 14 bases, with 16 bases left in between. For the CDR3, the DNA is TGTGCCAGCAGTCTAAACAGGGCAGAATCCCTCCACTTT. Amino acid sequence: CASSLNRAESLHF.

The chain couples TRBV7-9 to TRBJ1-1, with 7 bases that match TRBD1. Germline CDR1 reads SEHNR; CDR2 reads FQNEAQ (reference sequence). This CDR3 has 14 residues. V dropped 3 bases and J dropped 7; count of bases not matched to a gene: 8. CDR3 coding DNA: TGTGCCAGCAGCTTCCCAGGGGGGGAGAATGAAGCTTTCTTT. The encoded protein is CASSFPGGENEAFF.

This clonotype was recorded at least ten times. The V gene is TRBV28, the J gene TRBJ1-5; D unclear. V gave up 2 bases and J gave up 1 base, with 9 bases separating them. Germline values: CDR1 MDHEN, CDR2 SYDVKM. This CDR3 is 15 amino acids long. The CDR3: CASSLMTVSNQPQHF. The CDR3, as DNA: TGTGCCAGCAGTTTAATGACGGTGAGCAATCAGCCCCAGCATTTT.

This clonotype was seen a handful of times. This chain connects TRBV12-3 or TRBV12-4 to TRBJ2-7, with D possibly matching TRBD2 (6 bases). This CDR3 region has 15 residues. V lost 3 bases and J lost 3, with 15 bases in between. CDR3 residues: CASSFELEGNYEQYF. DNA for the CDR3: TGTGCCAGCAGTTTTGAATTGGAGGGGAACTACGAGCAGTACTTC.

This clonotype was seen many times. The rearrangement links TRBV20-1 to TRBJ1-2; D remains unclear. The germline V and J ends were trimmed by 0 bases and 3 bases, with 5 bases remaining between them. The CDR3 totals 12 residues. Germline V gives CDR1 DFQATT, CDR2 SNEGSKA (reference sequence). The CDR3 region has the DNA TGCAGTGCTAGAGACTTATACTATGGCTACACCTTC. Its translation: CSARDLYYGYTF.

The rearrangement joins TRBV5-6 to TRBJ1-2, with unresolved D. V was pared by 1 base and J by 0 bases, with 16 bases between. Germline loops: CDR1 SGHDT, CDR2 YYEEEE. The CDR3 sequence is 17 residues long. The CDR3 DNA reads as TGTGCCAGCAGCTTGCGGTTTCCACGAGGAACTAACTATGGCTACACCTTC. Encoded protein: CASSLRFPRGTNYGYTF. The full variable domain, in which reference TRBV5-6 and TRBJ1-2 provide the parts outside the CDR3, is DAGVTQSPTHLIKTRGQQVTLRCSPKSGHDTVSWYQQALGQGPQFIFQYYEEEERQRGNFPDRFSGHQFPNYSSELNVNALLLGDSALYLCASSLRFPRGTNYGYTFGSGTRLTVV.

This clonotype was counted once. A much larger clone lies one base from this, so it may be a read error. V and J are TRBV4-1 and TRBJ2-7; D is perhaps TRBD2 (6 bases). The CDR3 is made up of 15 amino acids. CDR1 and CDR2 (germline): MGHRA, YSYEKL. CDR3 coding DNA: TGCGCCATCAGCCAAGGTGCTCCGGGGGTCTACGAGCAGTACTTC. Residues: CAISQGAPGVYEQYF.

Many counts were recorded for this clonotype. The chain joins TRBV20-1 to TRBJ2-5; 7 positions match TRBD1. V lost 5 bases to trimming and J lost 3 bases; unmatched junction nucleotides: 3. The germline V gene has CDR1 DFQATT and CDR2 SNEGSKA (reference sequence). The CDR3 covers 12 residues. CDR3 residues: CSARTGEETQYF. The CDR3 DNA sequence: TGCAGTGCTCGTACAGGGGAAGAGACCCAGTACTTC.

There are many counts of this clonotype. The chain joins TRBV28 to TRBJ1-2; perhaps TRBD1 as D (5 bases). The ends were cut back, 6 bases at V and 4 bases at J, with 15 bases in the middle. This CDR3 spans 14 amino acids. CDR1 is MDHEN, CDR2 SYDVKM, per germline. The CDR3 DNA reads TGTGCCAGCAGGGCATCAGGGCCTCGCTATGGCTACACCTTC. Protein sequence: CASRASGPRYGYTF.